A selection of T cell receptor beta chains follows, all from one sample in a study of T-cell reconstitution after alpha-beta-depleted transplantation in children. TCRdb processed the PCR reads anew with MiXCR; each CDR3 protein has one entry. This sample has 200,000 to 250,000 distinct CDR3 sequences, with approximately 11% found just once. The material sequenced was PBMCs, taken before TCRalphabeta/CD19-depleted stem cell transplant. These receptor sequences come from a child under two years old with acute myeloid leukemia, due to receive a stem cell transplant. CDR3s include the opening cysteine and the closing phenylalanine or tryptophan. D genes are given only for firm matches. Clone size is given as once, few or many counts, or a class when the clone is expanded.

clone_size	v_call	j_call	d_call	cdr3_aa	cdr3_nt
many	TRBV12-3/TRBV12-4	TRBJ2-1	NA	CASSLVWGFYNEQFF	TGTGCCAGCAGTTTGGTCTGGGGGTTTTACAATGAGCAGTTCTTC
many	TRBV20-1	TRBJ2-1	TRBD2	CSARLAGGPSNEQFF	TGCAGTGCTAGGTTAGCGGGAGGGCCCTCTAATGAGCAGTTCTTC
many	TRBV7-9	TRBJ2-2	NA	CASRSGRANTGELFF	TGTGCCAGCCGGTCGGGAAGGGCGAACACCGGGGAGCTGTTTTTT
many	TRBV10-3	TRBJ2-6	NA	CAISESKSGANVLTF	TGTGCCATCAGTGAGTCCAAATCTGGGGCCAACGTCCTGACTTTC
many	TRBV14	TRBJ1-6	NA	CASAPGTSNSPLHF	TGTGCCAGCGCCCCAGGGACATCCAATTCACCCCTCCACTTT
many	TRBV18	TRBJ2-3	NA	CASSPPGKKDTQYF	TGTGCCAGCTCACCACCCGGGAAAAAAGATACGCAGTATTTT
few	TRBV4-3	TRBJ2-5	NA	CASSHSGGRYSTETQYF	TGCGCCAGCAGCCACTCTGGGGGCAGATATTCAACAGAGACCCAGTACTTC
many	TRBV28	TRBJ2-7	TRBD2	CASRGGRAHEQYF	TGTGCCAGCAGGGGCGGGAGGGCCCACGAGCAGTACTTC
many	TRBV18	TRBJ1-1	NA	CASSPQNTEAFF	TGTGCCAGCTCACCACAGAACACTGAAGCTTTCTTT
once	TRBV4-2	TRBJ1-4	NA	CASSRRTGNEKLFF	TGTGCCAGCAGCCGCAGGACGGGGAATGAAAAACTGTTTTTT
many	TRBV5-1	TRBJ2-1	NA	CASSLIGGSYNEQFF	TGCGCCAGCAGCTTGATCGGGGGCTCCTACAATGAGCAGTTCTTC
many	TRBV7-9	TRBJ2-2	NA	CASRPTGPTGELFF	TGTGCCAGCAGACCGACAGGCCCCACCGGGGAGCTGTTTTTT
many	TRBV6-5	TRBJ2-7	NA	CASTHGAGEQYF	TGTGCCAGCACACACGGGGCAGGCGAGCAGTACTTC
many	TRBV12-3/TRBV12-4	TRBJ1-5	NA	CASSPPGPYSNQPQHF	TGTGCCAGCAGCCCACCGGGTCCCTATAGCAATCAGCCCCAGCATTTT
few	TRBV6-5	TRBJ2-1	NA	CASSYSRPNYNEQFF	TGTGCCAGCAGTTACTCGCGTCCTAACTACAATGAGCAGTTCTTC
many	TRBV7-9	TRBJ1-1	NA	CASSFGGSPEAFF	TGTGCCAGCAGCTTCGGCGGCTCCCCTGAAGCTTTCTTT
many	TRBV24-1	TRBJ2-1	NA	CATSGSGGLREQFF	TGTGCCACCAGTGGTTCGGGGGGCCTGAGGGAGCAGTTCTTC
many	TRBV15	TRBJ2-7	NA	CATSSFRGTYEQYF	TGTGCCACCAGCAGTTTCAGGGGTACCTACGAGCAGTACTTC
many	TRBV6-1	TRBJ2-7	TRBD1	CASSEFVETGPYEQYF	TGTGCCAGCAGTGAATTCGTCGAGACAGGGCCCTACGAGCAGTACTTC
many	TRBV7-2	TRBJ2-1	TRBD2	CASSLSPSGDNEQFF	TGTGCCAGCAGCTTGTCGCCTAGCGGTGACAATGAGCAGTTCTTC
many	TRBV7-2	TRBJ1-6	TRBD1	CASSLARGQNSPLHF	TGTGCCAGCAGCTTAGCGCGGGGACAGAATTCACCCCTCCACTTT
few	TRBV4-3	TRBJ1-3	NA	CASSQEVNSGNTIYF	TGCGCCAGCAGCCAAGAGGTTAACTCTGGAAACACCATATATTTT
many	TRBV9	TRBJ2-1	NA	CASSVEGDNYYNEQFF	TGTGCCAGCAGCGTAGAAGGGGACAACTACTACAATGAGCAGTTCTTC
many	TRBV29-1	TRBJ2-3	NA	CSVESGTDTQYF	TGCAGCGTTGAATCAGGGACAGATACGCAGTATTTT
few	TRBV12-3/TRBV12-4	TRBJ2-7	NA	CASSSILGRLYGQYF	TGTGCCAGCAGTTCCATCTTGGGCCGATTATACGGGCAGTACTTC
many	TRBV20-1	TRBJ1-2	TRBD1	CSARGQDYGYTF	TGCAGTGCTAGGGGACAGGACTATGGCTACACCTTC
many	TRBV12-3/TRBV12-4	TRBJ2-7	NA	CASSLGGLLYEQYF	TGTGCCAGCAGCTTGGGGGGACTTCTCTACGAGCAGTACTTC